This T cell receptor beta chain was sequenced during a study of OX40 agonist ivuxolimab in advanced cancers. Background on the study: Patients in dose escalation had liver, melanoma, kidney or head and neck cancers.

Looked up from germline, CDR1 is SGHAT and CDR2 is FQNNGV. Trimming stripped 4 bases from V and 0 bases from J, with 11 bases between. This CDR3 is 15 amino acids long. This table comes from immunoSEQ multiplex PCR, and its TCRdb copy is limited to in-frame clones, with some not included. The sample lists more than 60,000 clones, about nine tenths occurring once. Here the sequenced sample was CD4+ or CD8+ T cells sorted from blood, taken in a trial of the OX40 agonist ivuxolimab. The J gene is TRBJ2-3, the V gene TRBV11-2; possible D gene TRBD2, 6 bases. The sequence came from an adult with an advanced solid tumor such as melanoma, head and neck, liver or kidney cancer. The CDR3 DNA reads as TGTGCCAGCAGCTACGGGACTGGTAGCACAGATACGCAGTATTTT. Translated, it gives CASSYGTGSTDTQYF.